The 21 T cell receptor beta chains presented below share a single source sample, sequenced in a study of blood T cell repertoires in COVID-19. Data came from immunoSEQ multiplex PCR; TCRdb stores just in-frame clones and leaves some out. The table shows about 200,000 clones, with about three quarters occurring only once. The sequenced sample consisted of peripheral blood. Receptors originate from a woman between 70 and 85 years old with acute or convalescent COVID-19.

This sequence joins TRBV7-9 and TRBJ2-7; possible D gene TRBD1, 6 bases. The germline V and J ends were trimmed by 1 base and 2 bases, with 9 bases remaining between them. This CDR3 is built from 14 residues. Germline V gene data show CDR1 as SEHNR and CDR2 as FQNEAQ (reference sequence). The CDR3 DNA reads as TGTGCCAGCAGCTTAGAACAGGGCGCCTACGAGCAGTACTTC. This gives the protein CASSLEQGAYEQYF.

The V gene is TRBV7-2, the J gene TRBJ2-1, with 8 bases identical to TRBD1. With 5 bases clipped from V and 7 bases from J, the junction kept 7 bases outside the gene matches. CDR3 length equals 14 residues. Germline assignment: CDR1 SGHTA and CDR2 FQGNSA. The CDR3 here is CASSLGQGWNEQFF. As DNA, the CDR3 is TGTGCCAGCAGCCTCGGACAGGGTTGGAATGAGCAGTTCTTC. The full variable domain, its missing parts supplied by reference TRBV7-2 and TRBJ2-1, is GAGVSQSPSNKVTEKGKDVELRCDPISGHTALYWYRQSLGQGLEFLIYFQGNSAPDKSGLPSDRFSAERTGGSVSTLTIQRTQQEDSAVYLCASSLGQGWNEQFFGPGTRLTVL.

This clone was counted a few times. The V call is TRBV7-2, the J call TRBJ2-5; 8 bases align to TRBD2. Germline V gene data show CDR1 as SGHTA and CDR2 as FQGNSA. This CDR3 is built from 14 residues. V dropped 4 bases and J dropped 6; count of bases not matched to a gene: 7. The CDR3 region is CASSSIAGRKTQYF. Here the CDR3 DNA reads TGTGCCAGCAGCTCGATAGCGGGAAGGAAGACCCAGTACTTC.

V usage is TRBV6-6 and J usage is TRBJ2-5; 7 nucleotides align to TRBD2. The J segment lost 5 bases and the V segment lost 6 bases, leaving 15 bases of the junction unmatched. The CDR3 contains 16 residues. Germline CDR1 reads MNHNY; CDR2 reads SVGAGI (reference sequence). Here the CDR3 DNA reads TGTGCCAGCAGCGACAAGGGTGGGAGGGTGCTGGAGACCCAGTACTTC. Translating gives CASSDKGGRVLETQYF.

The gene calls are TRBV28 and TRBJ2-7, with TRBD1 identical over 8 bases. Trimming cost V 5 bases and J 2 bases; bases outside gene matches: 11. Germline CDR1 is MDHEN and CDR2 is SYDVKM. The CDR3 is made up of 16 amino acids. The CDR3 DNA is TGTGCCAGCAGTCCGATTGTAGGACAGGGCCCCTACGAGCAGTACTTC. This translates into CASSPIVGQGPYEQYF.

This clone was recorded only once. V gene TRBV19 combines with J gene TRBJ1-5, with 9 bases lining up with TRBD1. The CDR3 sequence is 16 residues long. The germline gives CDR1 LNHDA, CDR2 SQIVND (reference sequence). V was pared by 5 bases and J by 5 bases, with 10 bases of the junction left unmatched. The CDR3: CASSDTGTGFHQPQHF. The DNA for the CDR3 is TGTGCCAGTAGTGACACCGGGACAGGGTTCCATCAGCCCCAGCATTTT.

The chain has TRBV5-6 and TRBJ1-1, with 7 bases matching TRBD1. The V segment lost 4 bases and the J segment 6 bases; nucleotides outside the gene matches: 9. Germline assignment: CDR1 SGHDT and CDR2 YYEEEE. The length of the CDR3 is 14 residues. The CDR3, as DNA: TGTGCCAGCAGCCAGGGGGTAGGGGATCCTGAAGCTTTCTTT. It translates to CASSQGVGDPEAFF. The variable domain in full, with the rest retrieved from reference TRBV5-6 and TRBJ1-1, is DAGVTQSPTHLIKTRGQQVTLRCSPKSGHDTVSWYQQALGQGPQFIFQYYEEEERQRGNFPDRFSGHQFPNYSSELNVNALLLGDSALYLCASSQGVGDPEAFFGQGTRLTVV.

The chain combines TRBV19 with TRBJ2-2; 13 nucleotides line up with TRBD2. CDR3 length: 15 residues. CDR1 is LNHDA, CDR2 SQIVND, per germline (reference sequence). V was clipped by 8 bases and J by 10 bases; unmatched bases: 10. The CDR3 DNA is TGTGCCAGTTGCTCCGGACTAGCGGGAGAGCAGGAGCTGTTTTTT. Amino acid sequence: CASCSGLAGEQELFF.

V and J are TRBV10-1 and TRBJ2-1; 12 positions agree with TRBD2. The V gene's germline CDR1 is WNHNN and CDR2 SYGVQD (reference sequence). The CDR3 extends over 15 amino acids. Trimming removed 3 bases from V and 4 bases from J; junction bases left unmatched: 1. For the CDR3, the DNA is TGCGCCAGCAGTGAAGGACTAGCGGGGTACAATGAGCAGTTCTTC. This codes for CASSEGLAGYNEQFF.

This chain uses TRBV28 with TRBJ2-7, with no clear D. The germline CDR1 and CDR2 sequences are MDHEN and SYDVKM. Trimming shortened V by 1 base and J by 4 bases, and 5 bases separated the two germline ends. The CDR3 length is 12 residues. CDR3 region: CASSLLSYEQYF. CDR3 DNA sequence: TGTGCCAGCAGTTTATTGTCATACGAGCAGTACTTC.

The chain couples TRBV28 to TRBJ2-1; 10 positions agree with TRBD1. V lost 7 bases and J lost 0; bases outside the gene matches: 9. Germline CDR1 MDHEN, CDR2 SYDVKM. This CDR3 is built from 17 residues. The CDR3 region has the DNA TGTGCCAGCAACCCGGGACAGGGGACGAGCTCCTACAATGAGCAGTTCTTC. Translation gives CASNPGQGTSSYNEQFF.

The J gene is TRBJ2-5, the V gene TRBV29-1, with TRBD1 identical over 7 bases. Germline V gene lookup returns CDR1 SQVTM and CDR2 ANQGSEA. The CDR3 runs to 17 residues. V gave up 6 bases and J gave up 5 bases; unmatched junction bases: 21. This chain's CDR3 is CSVGNRGYRSTLETQYF. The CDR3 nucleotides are TGCAGCGTGGGGAACAGGGGTTATAGGTCGACCTTGGAGACCCAGTACTTC.

The chain's CDR3 is CASSLNIGSQETQYF. For the CDR3, the DNA is TGTGCCAGCAGCTTAAATATTGGCTCCCAAGAGACCCAGTACTTC. V gene TRBV7-7 combines with J gene TRBJ2-5; D is ambiguous. The CDR3 length is 15 residues. Germline CDR1 and CDR2: SSHAT and FNYEAQ (reference sequence). V lost 2 bases to trimming and J lost 1 base, with 11 bases between them.

The CDR3 DNA follows: TGTGCCACCAGCAGAGCCATCGGACAGGGGGGTAACTATGGCTACACCTTC. Translation: CATSRAIGQGGNYGYTF. The chain employs TRBV15 and TRBJ1-2; TRBD1 matches 10 bases. Germline-derived CDR1 and CDR2 are LNHNV and YYDKDF (reference sequence). J gave up 1 base and V 1 base, and 6 bases lay outside the gene matches. The CDR3 consists of 17 residues.

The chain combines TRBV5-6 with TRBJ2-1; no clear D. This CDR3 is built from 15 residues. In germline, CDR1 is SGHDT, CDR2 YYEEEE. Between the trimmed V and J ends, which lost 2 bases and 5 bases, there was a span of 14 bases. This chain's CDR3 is CASSFGWAENNEQFF. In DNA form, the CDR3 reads TGTGCCAGCAGCTTTGGGTGGGCCGAAAACAATGAGCAGTTCTTC.

The CDR3 reads CASSPAGDWDTEAFF. CDR3 nucleotides: TGTGCCAGCAGCCCCGCAGGGGATTGGGACACTGAAGCTTTCTTT. This chain connects TRBV7-6 to TRBJ1-1; D is perhaps TRBD1 (6 bases). The CDR3 sequence is 15 residues long. The germline gives CDR1 SGHVS, CDR2 FNYEAQ. Deletions cut 5 bases from V and 3 bases from J, with 16 bases between.

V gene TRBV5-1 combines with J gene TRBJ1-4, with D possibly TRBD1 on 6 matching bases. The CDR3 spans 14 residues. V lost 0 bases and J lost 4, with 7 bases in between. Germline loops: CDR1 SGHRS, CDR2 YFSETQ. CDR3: CASSLGTDNEKLFF. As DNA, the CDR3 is TGCGCCAGCAGCTTGGGGACAGATAATGAAAAACTGTTTTTT.

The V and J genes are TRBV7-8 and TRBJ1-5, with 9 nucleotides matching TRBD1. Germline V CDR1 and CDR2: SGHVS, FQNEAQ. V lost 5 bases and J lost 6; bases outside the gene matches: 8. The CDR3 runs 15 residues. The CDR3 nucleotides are TGTGCCAGCAGCATCGGGACAGGGATCGGTCAGCCCCAGCATTTT. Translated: CASSIGTGIGQPQHF. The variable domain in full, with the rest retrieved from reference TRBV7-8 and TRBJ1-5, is GAGVSQSPRYKVAKRGQDVALRCDPISGHVSLFWYQQALGQGPEFLTYFQNEAQLDKSGLPSDRFFAERPEGSVSTLKIQRTQQEDSAVYLCASSIGTGIGQPQHFGDGTRLSIL.

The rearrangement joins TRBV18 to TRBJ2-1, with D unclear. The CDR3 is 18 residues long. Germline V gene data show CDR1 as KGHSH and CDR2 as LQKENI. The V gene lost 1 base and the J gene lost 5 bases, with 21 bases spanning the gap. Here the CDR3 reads CASSPRVQIPEIDNEQFF. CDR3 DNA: TGTGCCAGCTCACCACGGGTTCAGATCCCGGAGATCGACAATGAGCAGTTCTTC. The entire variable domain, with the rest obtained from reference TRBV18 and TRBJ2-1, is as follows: NAGVMQNPRHLVRRRGQEARLRCSPMKGHSHVYWYRQLPEEGLKFMVYLQKENIIDESGMPKERFSAEFPKEGPSILRIQQVVRGDSAAYFCASSPRVQIPEIDNEQFFGPGTRLTVL.

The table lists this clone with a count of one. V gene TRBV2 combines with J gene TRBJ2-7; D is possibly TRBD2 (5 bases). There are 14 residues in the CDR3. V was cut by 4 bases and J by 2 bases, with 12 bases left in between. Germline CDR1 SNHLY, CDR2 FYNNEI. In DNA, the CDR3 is TGTGCCAGCAGTGGGGCTAGCCGTGCCTACGAGCAGTACTTC. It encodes CASSGASRAYEQYF.

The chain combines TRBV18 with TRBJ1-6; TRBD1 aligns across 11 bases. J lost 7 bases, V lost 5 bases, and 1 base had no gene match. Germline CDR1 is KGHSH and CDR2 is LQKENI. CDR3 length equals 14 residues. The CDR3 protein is CASSGDRGNSPLHF. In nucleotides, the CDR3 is TGTGCCAGCTCAGGGGACAGGGGGAATTCACCCCTCCACTTT.